This entry features one T cell receptor (beta chain) sequence. Its matching antigen is unknown. Sequencing used immunoSEQ version 4 in survey mode. This table comes from immunoSEQ multiplex PCR, and its TCRdb copy is limited to in-frame clones, with some not included. The data show roughly 41,000 clones, 80% seen once. The CDR3 runs 14 residues. J was trimmed by 3 bases and V by 6 bases; bases with no gene match: 4. Per germline, CDR1 SNHLY and CDR2 FYNNEI. Cells were stimulated with CMV-infected fibroblast lysates at around 9.1 ug/mL. Memory cells lacking CD40L and CD69 with high CD45RO were sorted. The source of the sample is a study of persistence of HIV-infected CD4 T cells. Looking at the study overall: Isolated cells were CMV- and HIV-1 Gag-responding CD4+ T cells. A median of about 8 years of suppressive ART preceded sampling. Blood samples, up to roughly 200 mL, came from multiple time points, except two leukapheresis donors sampled once.

The sample in question was CD4+ T cells sorted from PBMCs after 18-hour stimulation, obtained from a patient who received antiretroviral therapy. The clonotype was recovered from an adult man with HIV who was CMV-seropositive. The genes are TRBV2 and TRBJ2-7, with 11 bases identical to TRBD1. DNA for the CDR3: TGTGCCAGCAGCCGGGACAGGGGGTTCTACGAGCAGTACTTC. This codes for CASSRDRGFYEQYF.